This T cell receptor (beta chain) was documented in a study of beta chain features in type 1 diabetes. About the research overall: Patients shared similar age, gender and cell yields with healthy donors. All of the samples together had more than 95 million sorted cells examined.

Expressed TCRB transcripts were sequenced, since all the RNA that had been isolated was reverse transcribed. Repertoires were generated with immunoSEQ multiplex PCR, while TCRdb's copy carries only in-frame clones and drops some. The sample gives fewer than 250,000 clones, 11% to 15% of which show up once; roughly 0.028% is in the top ten. The CDR3 covers 13 residues. The germline gives CDR1 SGHNT, CDR2 YENEEA. The V and J ends lost 5 bases and 3 bases, in that order; junction bases with no gene match: 2. This receptor was taken from a woman aged 40 to 50 in good health. The V and J genes are TRBV11-3 and TRBJ2-3; TRBD1 matches 7 bases. The sequenced material came from naive CD4+ T cells from blood. In nucleotides, the CDR3 is TGTGCCAGCAGCGGCAGGGGGACAGATACGCAGTATTTT. This codes for CASSGRGTDTQYF.